This T cell receptor beta chain came from a study of graft-versus-host responses after intestinal transplantation. As concerns this clone: The junction shows a germline mismatch at one end, possibly a read error.

This table comes from immunoSEQ multiplex PCR, and its TCRdb copy is limited to in-frame clones, with some not included. The repertoire holds about 9,600 clones, around 79% seen once, with 20% in the top ten. The V gene's germline CDR1 is SGHAT and CDR2 FQDESV (reference sequence). The CDR3 has 10 residues. Both intraepithelial and lamina propria lymphocytes were released by processing graft tissue. The chain joins TRBV11-1 to TRBJ1-1, with TRBD1 as a possible D gene (6 bases). The clonotype was recovered from a human patient who received an intestinal transplant, so some T cells may come from the graft donor. This sample comprised ileum tissue, obtained around 450 days after intestinal transplantation. DNA for the CDR3: TGTGCCAGCAGCTTATTCAGAGGGACATTT. It is translated as CASSLFRGTF.